These 23 T cell receptor beta chains were all obtained from the same sample, sequenced in a study of response to subunit inactivated influenza vaccine. From the RT-PCR reads, TCRdb called clonotypes with MiXCR, one entry per CDR3 protein. The sample consists of around 650,000 distinct CDR3 sequences, 15% to 18% of them appearing once. Source: PBMCs from blood, taken less than 13 days after vaccination. These receptors all come from a man between 50 and 59 years old who received an inactivated influenza vaccine.

The CDR3, as DNA: TGTGCCAGCAGTACTTCCGGGGGGCATCACTATGGCTACACCTTC. Its translation is CASSTSGGHHYGYTF. This rearrangement joins TRBV28 to TRBJ1-2; D is possibly TRBD1 (6 bases). This CDR3 has 15 residues. Trimming pared 5 bases from V and 3 bases from J, leaving 16 bases between. Germline CDR1 reads MDHEN; CDR2 reads SYDVKM.

The sample holds many counts of this clonotype. The chain links TRBV15 to TRBJ2-3; 9 nucleotides agree with TRBD2. The CDR3 loop spans 16 amino acids. Unmatched junction bases numbered 10, after V lost 3 bases and J lost 6 bases. From germline, CDR1 is LNHNV and CDR2 YYDKDF (reference sequence). This CDR3 reads CATSSTGTSFRDTQYF. Written as DNA, the CDR3 is TGTGCCACCAGCAGTACCGGGACTAGCTTTCGGGATACGCAGTATTTT.

DNA for the CDR3: TGCAGTGCTAGTGTCCCCGAGCCTCCTCAGAACACCTTC. Protein product: CSASVPEPPQNTF. The rearrangement links TRBV20-1 to TRBJ1-2, with unresolved D. CDR3 size: 13 residues. V was pared by 3 bases and J by 12 bases, with 20 bases between. CDR1 is DFQATT, CDR2 SNEGSKA, per germline (reference sequence).

This clonotype was seen repeatedly, ten times or more. The DNA of the CDR3 is TGTGCCAGCAGTTTAAGGGGACCTAACACTGAAGCTTTCTTT. This sequence encodes CASSLRGPNTEAFF. This chain connects TRBV12-3 or TRBV12-4 to TRBJ1-1; perhaps TRBD1 as D (5 bases). V was pared by 2 bases and J by 2 bases, with 9 bases between. The CDR3 runs 14 residues.

This clonotype was observed many times. The V call is TRBV27, the J call TRBJ2-2, with 10 bases aligning to TRBD1. Per germline, CDR1 MNHEY and CDR2 SMNVEV (reference sequence). CDR3 length equals 15 residues. Trimming cost V 5 bases and J 5 bases; bases outside gene matches: 5. DNA of the CDR3: TGTGCCAGCAGTCCGGGACAGGGGATAACCGGGGAGCTGTTTTTT. This codes for CASSPGQGITGELFF.

The gene calls are TRBV12-3 or TRBV12-4 and TRBJ1-1; a weak D match, TRBD1 (5 bases). V was clipped by 5 bases and J by 1 base, with 17 bases between them. The CDR3 contains 16 residues. The CDR3 sequence: CASSTWTGTGNTEAFF. CDR3 bases: TGTGCCAGCAGTACCTGGACCGGGACGGGGAACACTGAAGCTTTCTTT.

In this sample, this clonotype turned up a few times. The chain links TRBV7-2 to TRBJ2-3; 9 bases match TRBD2. CDR1 is SGHTA, CDR2 FQGNSA, per germline. This CDR3 is 15 amino acids long. The V segment lost 4 bases and the J segment 4 bases; nucleotides outside the gene matches: 6. CDR3 loop: CASSSRGLAADTQYF. The CDR3 bases are TGTGCCAGCAGCTCAAGGGGACTAGCCGCAGATACGCAGTATTTT. Full variable domain (remainder filled in from reference TRBV7-2 and TRBJ2-3): GAGVSQSPSNKVTEKGKDVELRCDPISGHTALYWYRQSLGQGLEFLIYFQGNSAPDKSGLPSDRFSAERTGGSVSTLTIQRTQQEDSAVYLCASSSRGLAADTQYFGPGTRLTVL.

The chain is built from TRBV7-8 and TRBJ2-7, with D tentatively TRBD2 (5 bases). The CDR3 spans 15 residues. Trimming left V 0 bases short and J 5 bases short, with 14 bases between. Germline-derived CDR1 and CDR2 are SGHVS and FQNEAQ. The CDR3 loop is CASSLARTARDEQYF. DNA for the CDR3: TGTGCCAGCAGCTTAGCGCGGACGGCGAGGGACGAGCAGTACTTC.

This clonotype occurred a few times. The chain recombines TRBV5-6 with TRBJ1-5; TRBD1 matches at 8 bases. CDR1 SGHDT and CDR2 YYEEEE come from the germline V gene. This CDR3 comprises 17 residues. V lost 3 bases to trimming and J lost 3 bases; unmatched junction nucleotides: 11. CDR3 protein: CASSSIRTGTANQPQHF. The CDR3 nucleotides read TGTGCCAGCAGCTCAATAAGGACAGGGACTGCCAATCAGCCCCAGCATTTT.

A few counts support this clonotype. The rearrangement links TRBV12-3 or TRBV12-4 to TRBJ2-1, with TRBD2 identical over 8 bases. With V trimmed by 4 bases and J by 4 bases, 6 bases remained unmatched. The CDR3 extends over 15 amino acids. Here the CDR3 DNA reads TGTGCCAGCAGTTGGGGTAGCGGGGTTTACAATGAGCAGTTCTTC. Its translation: CASSWGSGVYNEQFF.

V is TRBV7-2 and J is TRBJ1-1; 9 nucleotides match TRBD1. Germline CDR1 SGHTA, CDR2 FQGNSA. The CDR3 spans 15 residues. Trimming removed 6 bases from V and 4 bases from J; junction bases left unmatched: 9. CDR3: CASRQTGGRGTEAFF. The CDR3 DNA sequence: TGTGCCAGCAGACAAACAGGGGGCAGGGGCACTGAAGCTTTCTTT.

The DNA for the CDR3 is TGTGCCAGCAGTGTCCCCGGTAGGGCCTCGAACACCGGGGAGCTGTTTTTT. Residues: CASSVPGRASNTGELFF. This chain links TRBV25-1 with TRBJ2-2; D not resolved. This CDR3 comprises 17 residues. The germline V and J ends were trimmed by 4 bases and 0 bases, with 15 bases remaining between them. Per the germline V gene, CDR1 is MGHDK and CDR2 is SYGVNS.

This CDR3 is CASTKGARGYTF. In DNA, the CDR3 is TGTGCCAGCACCAAGGGGGCGCGGGGCTACACCTTC. The rearrangement links TRBV28 to TRBJ1-2, with 7 bases lining up with TRBD1. The CDR3 is 12 amino acids. Germline V lookup: CDR1 MDHEN, CDR2 SYDVKM. V lost 7 bases to trimming and J lost 8 bases; unmatched junction nucleotides: 7.

The J gene is TRBJ1-6, the V gene TRBV20-1; D gene uncertain. With 2 bases removed from V and 0 bases from J, the gap between germline ends came to 8 bases. The germline gives CDR1 DFQATT, CDR2 SNEGSKA (reference sequence). The CDR3 totals 15 residues. Written as DNA, the CDR3 is TGCAGTGCTAGACGGACCCACTCCTATAATTCACCCCTCCACTTT. Its translation: CSARRTHSYNSPLHF.

This clonotype was counted between two and nine times. V is TRBV7-9 and J is TRBJ1-1; unclear D gene. The CDR3 covers 12 residues. Trimming removed 5 bases from V and 10 bases from J, with 14 bases in between. The germline V gene has CDR1 SEHNR and CDR2 FQNEAQ (reference sequence). DNA for the CDR3: TGTGCCAGCAGCCCCCCAGGACTTGGAGCTTTCTTT. This codes for CASSPPGLGAFF.

This clonotype was detected only a few times. The chain employs TRBV11-1 and TRBJ2-5, with no clear D. Germline CDR1 is SGHAT and CDR2 is FQDESV (reference sequence). This CDR3 is 13 amino acids long. V was trimmed by 5 bases and J by 2 bases, leaving 9 bases between them. The CDR3 nucleotides are TGTGCCAGCAGCGCGGTTTCGCAAGAGACCCAGTACTTC. Amino acids: CASSAVSQETQYF.

The chain links TRBV6-1 to TRBJ2-1; no clear D gene. V lost 5 bases and J 1 base, leaving 9 bases between the germline ends. Germline loops: CDR1 MNHNS, CDR2 SASEGT. CDR3 size: 14 residues. CDR3 region: CASSPWASYNEQFF. The CDR3 region has the DNA TGTGCCAGCAGTCCCTGGGCGTCCTACAATGAGCAGTTCTTC.

This clonotype was seen only a few times. The rearrangement links TRBV9 to TRBJ2-2; TRBD1 matches at 8 bases. V dropped 3 bases and J dropped 5; count of bases not matched to a gene: 9. The CDR3 consists of 16 residues. The V gene's germline CDR1 is SGDLS and CDR2 YYNGEE. CDR3 residues: CASSARTGFGTGELFF. The CDR3 DNA sequence: TGTGCCAGCAGCGCAAGGACAGGGTTTGGGACCGGGGAGCTGTTTTTT.

V gene TRBV29-1 combines with J gene TRBJ2-3; either TRBD1 or TRBD2 may fit D (6 bases each). Trimming cost V 4 bases and J 9 bases, with 14 bases left between them. The CDR3 spans 12 residues. Germline CDR1 SQVTM, CDR2 ANQGSEA. The CDR3 DNA sequence: TGCAGCGTTGTGGCTAGGGGGGACACGCAGTATTTT. It codes for CSVVARGDTQYF.

This clonotype was found a few times. This sequence joins TRBV28 and TRBJ2-1; D unresolved. CDR1 and CDR2 from the germline V gene are MDHEN and SYDVKM. CDR3 length equals 12 residues. V lost 4 bases to trimming and J lost 7 bases, with 8 bases between them. CDR3 nucleotide sequence: TGTGCCAGCAGTTGGCGAATTAATGAGCAGTTCTTC. Residues: CASSWRINEQFF.

This chain connects TRBV5-6 to TRBJ2-3; 9 bases match TRBD1. Germline trimming cut 7 bases from V and 3 bases from J; bases unmatched to any gene: 9. Per the germline V gene, CDR1 is SGHDT and CDR2 is YYEEEE. This CDR3 is built from 15 residues. CDR3 loop: CASLKDRGGTDTQYF. The CDR3 DNA reads TGTGCCAGCCTAAAGGACAGGGGTGGAACAGATACGCAGTATTTT. Combining the CDR3 with reference TRBV5-6 and TRBJ2-3 gives the whole variable domain DAGVTQSPTHLIKTRGQQVTLRCSPKSGHDTVSWYQQALGQGPQFIFQYYEEEERQRGNFPDRFSGHQFPNYSSELNVNALLLGDSALYLCASLKDRGGTDTQYFGPGTRLTVL.

The table lists this clonotype with a few counts. The rearrangement links TRBV10-3 to TRBJ1-3, with no clear D. This CDR3 spans 12 amino acids. Germline V gene lookup returns CDR1 ENHRY and CDR2 SYGVKD. Trimming took off 10 bases at V and 8 bases at J, with 15 bases between the two ends. The CDR3: CATYHYGDTIYF. DNA for the CDR3: TGTGCCACATACCATTACGGGGACACCATATATTTT.

This clonotype appeared many times. The chain has TRBV18 and TRBJ1-3; perhaps TRBD1 as D (5 bases). CDR1 KGHSH and CDR2 LQKENI come from the germline V gene. The CDR3 consists of 19 residues. V was trimmed by 1 base and J by 7 bases, leaving 26 bases between them. CDR3 residues: CASSPQSVGGLALRNTIYF. The CDR3 DNA is TGTGCCAGCTCACCACAATCAGTCGGGGGACTCGCTCTAAGGAACACCATATATTTT.